A single sample is the source of the 6 T cell receptor beta chains below, sequenced in a study of T-cell reconstitution after alpha-beta-depleted transplantation in children. Preparation of the TCRbeta library was carried out with unique molecular identifiers. TCRdb itself ran the PCR reads through MiXCR, one entry per CDR3 protein. The repertoire holds approximately 200,000 distinct CDR3 sequences, with about 15% as singletons. Material: PBMCs from the stem cell graft donor, obtained from the stem cell graft. The receptors derive from a human donor who donated a stem cell graft to a child with acute lymphoblastic leukemia.

This clonotype was seen at least ten times. The J gene is TRBJ2-3, the V gene TRBV5-1; 7 bases match TRBD2. Germline V CDR1 and CDR2: SGHRS, YFSETQ. The V segment lost 6 bases and the J segment 2 bases; nucleotides outside the gene matches: 6. The CDR3 contains 14 residues. CDR3 residues: CASKPGLNTDTQYF. CDR3 in DNA: TGCGCCAGCAAACCGGGACTAAACACAGATACGCAGTATTTT.

The chain employs TRBV20-1 and TRBJ2-2; possible D gene TRBD2, 7 bases. Per the germline V gene, CDR1 is DFQATT and CDR2 is SNEGSKA (reference sequence). CDR3 length: 17 residues. Deletions cut 0 bases from V and 7 bases from J, with 21 bases between. CDR3 loop: CSARDLRSGTKGGELFF. CDR3 DNA sequence: TGCAGTGCTAGAGATCTACGGAGCGGGACAAAGGGCGGGGAGCTGTTTTTT.

The V gene is TRBV28, the J gene TRBJ2-1, with TRBD2 identical over 8 bases. Germline trimming cut 6 bases from V and 3 bases from J; bases unmatched to any gene: 13. Germline values: CDR1 MDHEN, CDR2 SYDVKM. CDR3 size: 17 residues. The CDR3 protein is CASSRMIRTSRYNEQFF. For the CDR3, the DNA is TGTGCCAGCAGCCGAATGATCCGGACTAGCCGCTACAATGAGCAGTTCTTC.

This clonotype was recorded many times. The V gene is TRBV12-3 or TRBV12-4, the J gene TRBJ2-7; D tentatively reads TRBD1 or TRBD2 (6 bases each). This CDR3 comprises 14 residues. Trimming stripped 5 bases from V and 4 bases from J, with 15 bases between. The CDR3 DNA reads TGTGCCAGCAGTAAAAGACTAGGGGGTTACGAGCAGTACTTC. Its translation: CASSKRLGGYEQYF.

The rearrangement uses TRBV25-1 and TRBJ2-1; possibly TRBD1 or TRBD2 for D (5 bases each). V lost 4 bases, J lost 7 bases, and 20 bases lay in between. The CDR3 has 16 amino acids. Germline loops: CDR1 MGHDK, CDR2 SYGVNS. CDR3 DNA: TGTGCCAGCAGTGCCTCCCGGGACCCCAGTCAAAATGAGCAGTTCTTC. Protein: CASSASRDPSQNEQFF.

This clonotype has at least ten counts. The V and J genes are TRBV5-1 and TRBJ2-1; TRBD2 matches 8 bases. In germline, CDR1 is SGHRS, CDR2 YFSETQ. With 0 bases clipped from V and 0 bases from J, the junction kept 2 bases outside the gene matches. The CDR3 consists of 16 residues. The CDR3, as DNA: TGCGCCAGCAGCTTGGGCGGGAGGAGCTCCTACAATGAGCAGTTCTTC. This encodes CASSLGGRSSYNEQFF.